The rows below give T cell receptor beta chains drawn from one sample of a study of PD-L1 blockade in urothelial cancer. Clones were read by immunoSEQ multiplex PCR, and TCRdb kept only the in-frame ones, dropping some. The data contain 38,000 or so clones, 84% of them singletons. The sample in question was PBMCs, obtained around atezolizumab (anti-PD-L1) treatment. The receptor source for this set is a man between 40 and 49 years old with urothelial cancer. Each CDR3 is given with its conserved first and last residue. Each record gives: clone size, J gene, V gene, D gene, CDR3 protein, CDR3 DNA. A D gene is named only where the DNA matches it firmly. Some rows have no size entry. The others give once, few or many, or a class for an expanded clone.

size: NA; J: TRBJ2-5; V: TRBV7-3; D: TRBD1; CDR3: CASSLTVRQGETQYF; DNA: TGTGCCAGCAGCTTAACAGTAAGACAGGGAGAGACCCAGTACTTC
size: NA; J: TRBJ2-7; V: TRBV7-4; D: TRBD2; CDR3: CASSQLIGLAGVHEQYF; DNA: TGTGCCAGCAGCCAACTAATCGGACTAGCGGGAGTACACGAGCAGTACTTC
size: NA; J: TRBJ1-4; V: TRBV4-1; D: NA; CDR3: CASSQEAVVGEKLFF; DNA: TGCGCCAGCAGCCAAGAGGCGGTCGTCGGGGAAAAACTGTTTTTT
size: NA; J: TRBJ2-2; V: TRBV5-4; D: NA; CDR3: CASSLTSGELFF; DNA: TGTGCCAGCAGCTTGACTAGCGGGGAGCTGTTTTTT
size: NA; J: TRBJ2-1; V: TRBV28; D: TRBD2; CDR3: CASSLLAGGHEQFF; DNA: TGTGCCAGCAGTTTACTAGCGGGAGGGCATGAGCAGTTCTTC
size: NA; J: TRBJ1-5; V: TRBV5-6; D: TRBD1; CDR3: CASSLGTGPNQPQHF; DNA: TGTGCCAGCAGCTTGGGGACAGGGCCTAATCAGCCCCAGCATTTT
size: NA; J: TRBJ2-7; V: TRBV13; D: TRBD2; CDR3: CASRRGGLAKYEQYF; DNA: TGTGCCAGCAGGAGGGGGGGACTAGCGAAATACGAGCAGTACTTC
size: few; J: TRBJ2-5; V: TRBV11-2; D: NA; CDR3: CASSPRETQYF; DNA: TGTGCCAGCAGCCCGAGGGAGACCCAGTACTTC
size: NA; J: TRBJ1-1; V: TRBV18; D: NA; CDR3: CASSPAERAGTEAFF; DNA: TGTGCCAGCTCCCCCGCTGAACGGGCGGGAACTGAAGCTTTCTTT
size: NA; J: TRBJ1-5; V: TRBV7-2; D: NA; CDR3: CASSSWGGFQPQHF; DNA: TGTGCCAGCAGCTCCTGGGGGGGATTCCAGCCCCAGCATTTT
size: NA; J: TRBJ2-5; V: TRBV7-2; D: NA; CDR3: CASSPGSVQETQYF; DNA: TGTGCCAGCAGCCCCGGAAGCGTACAAGAGACCCAGTACTTC
size: few; J: TRBJ2-7; V: TRBV5-1; D: NA; CDR3: CASSEQGSSGIKYF; DNA: TGCGCCAGCAGCGAACAGGGGAGTAGCGGGATAAAGTACTTC
size: NA; J: TRBJ2-7; V: TRBV27; D: NA; CDR3: CASSFNGHSYEQYF; DNA: TGTGCCAGCAGTTTCAACGGACACTCCTACGAGCAGTACTTC
size: few; J: TRBJ2-3; V: TRBV5-8; D: TRBD1; CDR3: CASSLAAGGGTQYF; DNA: TGTGCCAGCAGCTTGGCCGCAGGGGGTGGTACGCAGTATTTT
size: NA; J: TRBJ2-5; V: TRBV5-4; D: NA; CDR3: CASSYRAMETQYF; DNA: TGTGCCAGCAGCTACAGGGCCATGGAGACCCAGTACTTC
size: once; J: TRBJ2-1; V: TRBV9; D: TRBD1; CDR3: CASSRIQGAGNEQFF; DNA: TGTGCCAGCAGCCGCATACAGGGGGCTGGTAATGAGCAGTTCTTC
size: NA; J: TRBJ2-7; V: TRBV9; D: NA; CDR3: CASSVDGSSYEQYF; DNA: TGTGCCAGCAGCGTAGACGGGAGCTCCTACGAGCAGTACTTC
size: NA; J: TRBJ1-5; V: TRBV28; D: NA; CDR3: CASSPSQGIGQPQHF; DNA: TGTGCCAGCAGCCCCAGCCAGGGTATCGGTCAGCCCCAGCATTTT
size: NA; J: TRBJ1-5; V: TRBV5-4; D: TRBD1; CDR3: CASSADRDVGQPQHF; DNA: TGTGCCAGCAGCGCCGACAGGGACGTAGGTCAGCCCCAGCATTTT
size: NA; J: TRBJ2-7; V: TRBV5-5; D: TRBD1; CDR3: CASSLQGAYEQYF; DNA: TGTGCCAGCAGCCTACAGGGGGCCTACGAGCAGTACTTC
size: once; J: TRBJ2-5; V: TRBV9; D: NA; CDR3: CASSGPGGETQYF; DNA: TGTGCCAGCAGCGGCCCCGGAGGGGAGACCCAGTACTTC
size: once; J: TRBJ2-2; V: TRBV28; D: TRBD1; CDR3: CASSLDYGTGWLFF; DNA: TGTGCCAGCAGTTTAGATTACGGGACAGGGTGGCTGTTTTTT
size: NA; J: TRBJ1-5; V: TRBV5-1; D: TRBD1; CDR3: CASSSTGTGNQPQHF; DNA: TGCGCCAGCAGCTCAACCGGGACAGGGAATCAGCCCCAGCATTTT
size: NA; J: TRBJ2-7; V: TRBV19; D: NA; CDR3: CASFKGGTLSSYEQYF; DNA: TGTGCCAGTTTTAAGGGGGGGACGCTGAGCTCCTACGAGCAGTACTTC
size: NA; J: TRBJ1-4; V: TRBV6-6; D: NA; CDR3: CASMENELLIRLFF; DNA: TGTGCCAGTATGGAGAACGAGTTACTCATTCGGTTGTTTTTT
size: NA; J: TRBJ2-5; V: TRBV9; D: TRBD2; CDR3: CASSPGTSGSKETQYF; DNA: TGTGCCAGCAGCCCAGGGACTAGCGGGAGTAAAGAGACCCAGTACTTC
size: NA; J: TRBJ1-1; V: TRBV29-1; D: NA; CDR3: CSVVLREGYTEAFF; DNA: TGCAGCGTTGTTCTCAGGGAGGGGTACACTGAAGCTTTCTTT
size: NA; J: TRBJ2-2; V: TRBV4-3; D: NA; CDR3: CASSQDGVTGELFF; DNA: TGCGCCAGCAGCCAAGATGGAGTCACCGGGGAGCTGTTTTTT
size: NA; J: TRBJ2-5; V: TRBV7-2; D: NA; CDR3: CASSPLRSEQETQYF; DNA: TGTGCCAGCAGCCCTCTGCGGAGCGAACAAGAGACCCAGTACTTC
size: NA; J: TRBJ2-1; V: TRBV5-8; D: TRBD2; CDR3: CASSPGVGGVKNEQFF; DNA: TGTGCCAGCAGCCCCGGGGTCGGGGGGGTTAAAAATGAGCAGTTCTTC
size: NA; J: TRBJ2-7; V: TRBV6-1; D: TRBD1; CDR3: CAIRQGEDEQYF; DNA: TGTGCCATCCGACAGGGTGAGGACGAGCAGTACTTC
size: NA; J: TRBJ1-1; V: TRBV10-3; D: NA; CDR3: CAIRSGSLQGTSTEAFF; DNA: TGTGCCATCAGGAGTGGGTCTTTACAGGGTACAAGCACTGAAGCTTTCTTT
size: once; J: TRBJ2-7; V: TRBV28; D: TRBD1; CDR3: CASSIQGARDEQYF; DNA: TGTGCCAGCAGTATACAGGGGGCGCGGGACGAGCAGTACTTC
size: NA; J: TRBJ1-5; V: TRBV28; D: NA; CDR3: CASSFDQGRNQPQHF; DNA: TGTGCCAGCAGTTTTGACCAGGGCCGTAATCAGCCCCAGCATTTT
size: NA; J: TRBJ1-1; V: TRBV27; D: NA; CDR3: CASSFGQRSPNTEAFF; DNA: TGTGCCAGCAGTTTTGGACAGAGATCCCCTAACACTGAAGCTTTCTTT
size: NA; J: TRBJ2-7; V: TRBV28; D: TRBD1; CDR3: CASSRQDRKTSEQYF; DNA: TGTGCCAGCAGTCGCCAGGACAGGAAGACGTCCGAGCAGTACTTC
size: NA; J: TRBJ1-2; V: TRBV19; D: NA; CDR3: CASSISNRVSGYTF; DNA: TGTGCCAGTAGTATCTCCAACAGGGTAAGCGGCTACACCTTC
size: NA; J: TRBJ2-1; V: TRBV5-6; D: TRBD2; CDR3: CASSFGTSGSNEQFF; DNA: TGTGCCAGCAGCTTCGGGACTAGCGGTAGCAATGAGCAGTTCTTC
size: NA; J: TRBJ2-7; V: TRBV14; D: TRBD1; CDR3: CASSRQGYYEQYF; DNA: TGTGCCAGCAGCAGACAGGGATACTACGAGCAGTACTTC
size: NA; J: TRBJ2-5; V: TRBV7-9; D: TRBD1; CDR3: CASSPLQDRVGTQYF; DNA: TGTGCCAGCAGCCCTCTGCAGGACAGGGTGGGGACCCAGTACTTC
size: NA; J: TRBJ1-3; V: TRBV7-7; D: NA; CDR3: CASSLEAGAPSGNTIYF; DNA: TGTGCTAGCAGCTTAGAGGCAGGGGCTCCCTCTGGAAACACCATATATTTT
size: once; J: TRBJ2-5; V: TRBV5-6; D: NA; CDR3: CASSLQRRQILQETQYF; DNA: TGTGCCAGCAGCTTGCAAAGACGGCAAATCTTACAGGAGACCCAGTACTTC
size: NA; J: TRBJ2-7; V: TRBV18; D: NA; CDR3: CASSPEPDFYEQYF; DNA: TGTGCCAGCTCACCAGAGCCTGATTTCTACGAGCAGTACTTC
size: NA; J: TRBJ2-7; V: TRBV19; D: TRBD2; CDR3: CASSNRHSGSYEQYF; DNA: TGTGCCAGTAGTAACCGGCATAGCGGGAGTTACGAGCAGTACTTC